Below are 32 T cell receptor beta chains sequenced from a single sample in a study of shared clonotypes between healthy human individuals. Repertoires were generated with immunoSEQ multiplex PCR, while TCRdb's copy carries only in-frame clones and drops some. The table shows 1.5 million to 2.5 million clones, with approximately 94% occurring only once. CD8 cells regarded as naive lacked CD45RO, were positively chosen for CCR7, and omitted terminally differentiated effector memory CD45RA+ cells. The sequenced sample consisted of naive CD8+ T cells sorted from blood. The source of these receptors is a young man in good health.

The genes are TRBV30 and TRBJ2-7, with 12 positions matching TRBD1. Germline V gives CDR1 GTSNPN, CDR2 SVGIG (reference sequence). Trimming took 2 bases from V and 7 from J; bases not matched to a gene: 6. The CDR3 runs 14 residues. The CDR3 reads CAWSTGQGASEQYF. CDR3 bases: TGTGCCTGGAGTACGGGACAGGGGGCTTCAGAGCAGTACTTC.

The CDR3 loop is CASSKKAGINYGYTF. In nucleotides, the CDR3 is TGTGCCAGCAGCAAGAAGGCAGGGATTAACTATGGCTACACCTTC. The chain joins TRBV5-6 to TRBJ1-2, with a weak D call TRBD1 (5 bases). Germline V lookup: CDR1 SGHDT, CDR2 YYEEEE. The CDR3 extends over 15 amino acids. Trimming left V 4 bases short and J 1 base short, with 14 bases between.

The V call is TRBV7-9, the J call TRBJ2-5; TRBD2 agrees at 7 bases. This CDR3 is built from 16 residues. The V and J ends lost 5 bases and 1 base, in that order; junction bases with no gene match: 10. CDR1 is SEHNR, CDR2 FQNEAQ, per germline (reference sequence). CDR3 sequence reads: CASSPGLYETQETQYF. In nucleotides, the CDR3 is TGTGCCAGCAGCCCGGGACTATACGAAACCCAAGAGACCCAGTACTTC.

This clone was counted a single time. This chain uses TRBV11-2 with TRBJ2-1, with D hard to call. The CDR3 consists of 14 residues. In germline, CDR1 is SGHAT, CDR2 FQNNGV. V shed 5 bases and J shed 5 bases, with 13 bases lying between them. CDR3 DNA: TGTGCCAGCAGCCACGGCTCTCTGGACAATGAGCAGTTCTTC. It encodes CASSHGSLDNEQFF.

The gene calls are TRBV4-3 and TRBJ1-6; D might be TRBD1 (5 bases). V lost 0 bases and J 6 bases, leaving 6 bases between the germline ends. CDR3 size: 14 residues. Germline V gives CDR1 LGHNA, CDR2 YSLEER. CDR3 DNA sequence: TGCGCCAGCAGCCAAGAGGGGGTTAATTCACCCCTCCACTTT. This translates into CASSQEGVNSPLHF.

The chain joins TRBV4-3 to TRBJ2-3; possible D gene TRBD2, 6 bases. The CDR3 is 15 amino acids. Germline V gene data show CDR1 as LGHNA and CDR2 as YSLEER. Trimming cost V 5 bases and J 9 bases, with 21 bases left between them. CDR3 loop: CASSYSEGAFGTQYF. CDR3 sequence (DNA): TGCGCCAGCAGCTACTCGGAGGGAGCCTTCGGGACGCAGTATTTT.

This clone was recorded once. This chain uses TRBV28 with TRBJ2-7; 10 positions agree with TRBD2. The V and J ends lost 1 base and 4 bases, in that order; junction bases with no gene match: 7. The germline gives CDR1 MDHEN, CDR2 SYDVKM. This CDR3 has 16 amino acids. As DNA, the CDR3 is TGTGCCAGCAGTTTATTCGCTGCTAGCGGGGGATACGAGCAGTACTTC. This encodes CASSLFAASGGYEQYF.

The chain uses TRBV15 and TRBJ2-1; 8 bases line up with TRBD2. Unmatched junction bases numbered 17, after V lost 5 bases and J lost 5 bases. From germline, CDR1 is LNHNV and CDR2 YYDKDF (reference sequence). CDR3 length: 18 amino acids. CDR3 loop: CATSRQVGSGLGDNEQFF. The CDR3 DNA reads TGTGCCACCAGCCGCCAGGTAGGATCGGGACTAGGGGACAATGAGCAGTTCTTC.

This chain links TRBV2 with TRBJ2-7; D is possibly TRBD2 (6 bases). The CDR3 has 13 amino acids. The germline gives CDR1 SNHLY, CDR2 FYNNEI. Trimming pared 1 base from V and 5 bases from J, leaving 9 bases between. CDR3 loop: CASSEGPGDEQYF. The CDR3 DNA sequence: TGTGCCAGCAGTGAAGGGCCGGGGGACGAGCAGTACTTC.

Notes on this clone: The identical CDR3 is also encoded by other nucleotide sequences in the sample. CDR3 nucleotides: TGTGCCAGCAGTTTAAGGACACCTAACTATGGCTACACCTTC. Translation gives CASSLRTPNYGYTF. V gene TRBV28 combines with J gene TRBJ1-2; D perhaps matches TRBD1 (5 bases). Germline CDR1 reads MDHEN; CDR2 reads SYDVKM. The CDR3 loop spans 14 amino acids. Trimming pared 2 bases from V and 0 bases from J, leaving 7 bases between.

This sequence joins TRBV4-3 and TRBJ2-7; possible D gene TRBD2, 6 bases. This CDR3 spans 17 amino acids. Trimming took off 4 bases at V and 1 base at J, with 20 bases between the two ends. Germline CDR1 reads LGHNA; CDR2 reads YSLEER. The CDR3 sequence: CASSPRTTETRSYEQYF. The CDR3 DNA reads TGCGCCAGCAGCCCACGAACCACGGAGACTAGGTCCTACGAGCAGTACTTC.

This clone has only one observation. The rearrangement uses TRBV7-3 and TRBJ2-3, with 7 bases that match TRBD2. Germline lookup yields CDR1 SGHTA and CDR2 FQGTGA. The CDR3 spans 14 residues. V lost 5 bases to trimming and J lost 2 bases; unmatched junction nucleotides: 4. Here the CDR3 DNA reads TGTGCCAGCAGCCGGCGGGAGATCACAGATACGCAGTATTTT. Translated, it gives CASSRREITDTQYF. The whole variable domain, filled in from reference TRBV7-3 and TRBJ2-3, reads GAGVSQTPSNKVTEKGKYVELRCDPISGHTALYWYRQSLGQGPEFLIYFQGTGAADDSGLPNDRFFAVRPEGSVSTLKIQRTERGDSAVYLCASSRREITDTQYFGPGTRLTVL.

A single count supports this clone. The rearrangement links TRBV19 to TRBJ1-1; TRBD1 agrees at 8 bases. CDR1 and CDR2 from the germline V gene are LNHDA and SQIVND (reference sequence). The CDR3 extends over 12 amino acids. Losses at the gene ends were 9 bases for V and 6 bases for J; bases not matched to a gene: 6. The CDR3 region has the DNA TGTGCCAGCTCGGACAGGGTCCCTGAAGCTTTCTTT. Protein product: CASSDRVPEAFF. The full variable domain, completed using reference TRBV19 and TRBJ1-1, is DGGITQSPKYLFRKEGQNVTLSCEQNLNHDAMYWYRQDPGQGLRLIYYSQIVNDFQKGDIAEGYSVSREKKESFPLTVTSAQKNPTAFYLCASSDRVPEAFFGQGTRLTVV.

The V and J genes are TRBV4-3 and TRBJ2-5, with D possibly matching TRBD2 (6 bases). V was clipped by 0 bases and J by 5 bases, with 19 bases between them. Germline CDR1 reads LGHNA; CDR2 reads YSLEER. This CDR3 is built from 17 residues. The DNA for the CDR3 is TGCGCCAGCAGCCAAGAGACGGGCGGCGGGACTCGGGAGACCCAGTACTTC. Encoded protein: CASSQETGGGTRETQYF.

The V and J genes are TRBV4-1 and TRBJ2-7; 9 nucleotides agree with TRBD2. Looked up from germline, CDR1 is MGHRA and CDR2 is YSYEKL. The CDR3 length is 18 residues. J gave up 0 bases and V 3 bases, and 12 bases lay outside the gene matches. The CDR3 protein is CASSQAPRGRAFSYEQYF. The CDR3 region has the DNA TGCGCCAGCAGCCAGGCCCCCCGCGGGAGGGCCTTCTCCTACGAGCAGTACTTC.

Concerning this clone: Other DNA sequences of this sample code for an identical CDR3. This chain's CDR3 is CASSEVVRETQYF. The DNA of the CDR3 is TGTGCCAGCAGTGAGGTAGTGAGAGAGACCCAGTACTTC. This chain links TRBV6-1 with TRBJ2-5; no clear D. The CDR3 is made up of 13 amino acids. Trimming removed 3 bases at V and 4 bases at J, with 9 bases between. The germline V gene encodes CDR1 MNHNS and CDR2 SASEGT.

The chain couples TRBV30 to TRBJ2-6; D is unresolved. The CDR3 sequence is 15 residues long. Deletions cut 4 bases from V and 0 bases from J, with 10 bases between. The germline V gene has CDR1 GTSNPN and CDR2 SVGIG (reference sequence). DNA for the CDR3: TGTGCCTGGATAGGGCCACGCTCTGGGGCCAACGTCCTGACTTTC. Encoded protein: CAWIGPRSGANVLTF.

The chain has TRBV6-6 and TRBJ2-1, with D uncertain. V was shortened by 2 bases and J by 0 bases, with 8 bases between the two germline ends. The length of the CDR3 is 15 residues. The germline V gene has CDR1 MNHNY and CDR2 SVGAGI (reference sequence). CDR3 DNA sequence: TGTGCCAGCAGTTACCTACTGAGCTCCTACAATGAGCAGTTCTTC. Translation gives CASSYLLSSYNEQFF.

The chain uses TRBV5-8 and TRBJ2-6; D may be TRBD1 (6 bases). The V gene lost 7 bases and the J gene lost 3 bases, with 20 bases spanning the gap. The CDR3 spans 17 residues. Germline CDR1 SGHTS, CDR2 YDEGEE. This chain's CDR3 is CASAGTYRVDGANVLTF. The CDR3 DNA follows: TGTGCCAGCGCAGGGACATACCGCGTAGATGGGGCCAACGTCCTGACTTTC.

The chain links TRBV13 to TRBJ2-1; 11 nucleotides line up with TRBD2. CDR1 PRHDT and CDR2 FYEKMQ come from the germline V gene (reference sequence). The CDR3 is 15 amino acids. V lost 5 bases, J lost 7 bases, and 7 bases stayed unmatched. The CDR3 bases are TGTGCCAGCAGCCCAACTAGCGGGAGTTGGAATGAGCAGTTCTTC. It specifies CASSPTSGSWNEQFF.

This clone was seen a single time. The gene calls are TRBV28 and TRBJ2-2; 7 bases are a match to TRBD1. J lost 4 bases, V lost 1 base, and 6 bases had no gene match. Looked up from germline, CDR1 is MDHEN and CDR2 is SYDVKM. The CDR3 loop spans 16 amino acids. The CDR3 loop is CASSLYGSGGTGELFF. The CDR3 nucleotides are TGTGCCAGCAGTTTATACGGGTCAGGGGGCACCGGGGAGCTGTTTTTT.

The CDR3 region is CASSLNGGSYNSPLHF. The CDR3 DNA sequence: TGTGCCAGCAGCTTGAACGGGGGATCCTATAATTCACCCCTCCACTTT. The chain employs TRBV5-6 and TRBJ1-6; possible D gene TRBD1, 5 bases. The CDR3 runs to 16 residues. Germline V CDR1 and CDR2: SGHDT, YYEEEE. V was clipped by 1 base and J by 1 base, with 9 bases between them.

The chain has TRBV27 and TRBJ1-3; TRBD1 matches 7 bases. Per the germline V gene, CDR1 is MNHEY and CDR2 is SMNVEV (reference sequence). After removal of 11 bases from V and 3 bases from J, the junction contained 4 bases not matched to a gene. CDR3 length: 12 residues. The CDR3 protein is CAARDSGNTIYF. The CDR3 bases are TGTGCCGCCCGGGACAGTGGAAACACCATATATTTT.

The V call is TRBV5-6, the J call TRBJ2-3; 11 bases agree with TRBD2. Trimming cost V 6 bases and J 2 bases; bases outside gene matches: 17. The CDR3 has 19 amino acids. Germline lookup yields CDR1 SGHDT and CDR2 YYEEEE. DNA for the CDR3: TGTGCCAGCACCCTTTGGGGTAGCGGGAGGGCCCCCCACACAGATACGCAGTATTTT. Encoded protein: CASTLWGSGRAPHTDTQYF.

The chain employs TRBV27 and TRBJ2-7, with TRBD2 matching 11 bases. CDR3 size: 16 residues. The germline CDR1 and CDR2 sequences are MNHEY and SMNVEV (reference sequence). V lost 4 bases and J lost 3; bases outside the gene matches: 8. This CDR3 reads CASSSSGGPQLYEQYF. Here the CDR3 DNA reads TGTGCCAGCAGTTCTAGCGGGGGGCCTCAACTCTACGAGCAGTACTTC.

The chain is built from TRBV7-8 and TRBJ2-5, with TRBD2 as a possible D gene (6 bases). With 1 base removed from V and 5 bases from J, the gap between germline ends came to 20 bases. Germline V lookup: CDR1 SGHVS, CDR2 FQNEAQ. The CDR3 runs 17 residues. The CDR3 DNA reads as TGTGCCAGCAGCTTAGGAGGGGCGGGAAAAGGTGGGGAGACCCAGTACTTC. Translating gives CASSLGGAGKGGETQYF.

The gene calls are TRBV5-6 and TRBJ2-1; D remains ambiguous. The CDR3 runs to 14 residues. Trimming left V 0 bases short and J 6 bases short, with 10 bases between. Germline lookup yields CDR1 SGHDT and CDR2 YYEEEE. In nucleotides, the CDR3 is TGTGCCAGCAGCTTGGGCGGTTGGAGCAATGAGCAGTTCTTC. Translating gives CASSLGGWSNEQFF.

A note on this clone: The same CDR3 is also encoded by other DNA sequences in this sample. The chain has TRBV28 and TRBJ2-7; no reliable D call. From germline, CDR1 is MDHEN and CDR2 SYDVKM. The CDR3 totals 12 residues. V was pared by 6 bases and J by 3 bases, with 9 bases between. CDR3 DNA: TGTGCCAGCAGCCTCCGCAACTACGAGCAGTACTTC. Residues: CASSLRNYEQYF.

DNA for the CDR3: TGTGCCAGCAGTGCCGTTAGCGGGGTTCTTAATGAGCAGTTCTTC. Its translation: CASSAVSGVLNEQFF. V and J are TRBV27 and TRBJ2-1; 8 bases fit TRBD2. Germline lookup yields CDR1 MNHEY and CDR2 SMNVEV (reference sequence). The CDR3 runs to 15 residues. Trimming cost V 5 bases and J 7 bases; bases outside gene matches: 10.

Points on this clone: Other DNA sequences in the same sample also yield this CDR3. The chain carries TRBV6-5 and TRBJ2-3, with D tentatively TRBD1 (6 bases). Germline CDR1 is MNHEY and CDR2 is SVGAGI. Trimming shortened V by 0 bases and J by 2 bases, and 9 bases separated the two germline ends. The CDR3 contains 15 residues. The CDR3 nucleotides are TGTGCCAGCAGTTACTCGACAGGCTACACAGATACGCAGTATTTT. As protein: CASSYSTGYTDTQYF.

About this clone: The sample holds other DNA sequences that translate to the same CDR3. The chain joins TRBV7-9 to TRBJ2-7; 7 positions match TRBD2. The CDR3 extends over 13 amino acids. The germline V gene has CDR1 SEHNR and CDR2 FQNEAQ (reference sequence). Trimming cost V 5 bases and J 2 bases; bases outside gene matches: 3. The CDR3 sequence is CASSPSGAYEQYF. The CDR3 DNA reads as TGTGCCAGCAGCCCTAGCGGCGCCTACGAGCAGTACTTC.

The chain combines TRBV6-1 with TRBJ2-7, with 12 positions matching TRBD1. This CDR3 has 15 residues. V was pared by 4 bases and J by 6 bases, with 7 bases of the junction left unmatched. Germline loops: CDR1 MNHNS, CDR2 SASEGT. The CDR3 spells CASSAPGTGGIEQYF. The DNA for the CDR3 is TGTGCCAGCAGTGCACCCGGGACAGGGGGCATCGAGCAGTACTTC.